One sample yielded the 9 T cell receptor beta chains listed below, sequenced in a study of blood T cell repertoires in COVID-19. This table comes from immunoSEQ multiplex PCR, and its TCRdb copy is limited to in-frame clones, with some not included. The data show 450,000 to 500,000 clones, with about nine tenths seen just once and 0.65% to 0.9% held by the top ten. Sequenced: PBMCs or T cells enriched from blood (not recorded which). These receptors all come from a woman between 18 and 29 years old who had recovered from COVID-19.

This clone occurred once. The V gene is TRBV21-1, the J gene TRBJ2-7; the table gives TRBD2 as D, unverified against the DNA. TRBV21-1 is a pseudogene locus. This CDR3 has 18 residues. This chain's CDR3 is CASSRTSGGTRSTYEQYF. CDR3 DNA: TGTGCCAGCAGTCGGACTAGCGGGGGGACGAGATCGACCTACGAGCAGTACTTC.

The table lists this clone with a count of one. The chain employs TRBV7-9 and TRBJ1-6; 11 nucleotides agree with TRBD1. Losses at the gene ends were 5 bases for V and 12 bases for J; bases not matched to a gene: 6. In germline, CDR1 is SEHNR, CDR2 FQNEAQ (reference sequence). This CDR3 is 14 amino acids long. CDR3 residues: CASSPDRGPGPLHF. The CDR3 DNA reads TGTGCCAGCAGCCCGGACAGGGGGCCGGGACCCCTCCACTTT.

This clone appeared once. The J gene is TRBJ2-3, the V gene TRBV5-6, with TRBD2 identical over 8 bases. Germline V gives CDR1 SGHDT, CDR2 YYEEEE. V gave up 0 bases and J gave up 7 bases; unmatched junction bases: 7. This CDR3 is built from 15 residues. CDR3: CASSLGRGEGYTQYF. CDR3 sequence (DNA): TGTGCCAGCAGCTTGGGGCGGGGGGAAGGCTATACGCAGTATTTT.

The gene calls are TRBV21-1 and TRBJ1-4; the D segment call TRBD1 is taken from the table without a DNA check. TRBV21-1 is a listed pseudogene. The CDR3 contains 17 residues. The DNA of the CDR3 is TGTGCCAGCAGCAAATCCCCTTCCCCAGGGGGAAATGAAAAACTGTTTTTT. Residues: CASSKSPSPGGNEKLFF.

This chain uses TRBV19 with TRBJ2-5; 7 nucleotides line up with TRBD2. The CDR3 is made up of 14 amino acids. After removal of 4 bases from V and 1 base from J, the junction contained 3 bases not matched to a gene. The germline V gene has CDR1 LNHDA and CDR2 SQIVND (reference sequence). CDR3 region: CASSRGGGQETQYF. CDR3 nucleotide sequence: TGTGCCAGTAGTAGGGGCGGGGGCCAAGAGACCCAGTACTTC. Filled out from reference TRBV19 and TRBJ2-5, the complete variable domain reads DGGITQSPKYLFRKEGQNVTLSCEQNLNHDAMYWYRQDPGQGLRLIYYSQIVNDFQKGDIAEGYSVSREKKESFPLTVTSAQKNPTAFYLCASSRGGGQETQYFGPGTRLLVL.

This rearrangement joins TRBV3-1 (or the pseudogene TRBV3-2) to TRBJ2-5, with 11 bases lining up with TRBD1. With V trimmed by 4 bases and J by 5 bases, 12 bases remained unmatched. Germline assignment: CDR1 LGHDT and CDR2 YNNKEL (reference sequence). The CDR3 is 17 amino acids. The CDR3: CASSPDRGRGLTETQYF. The CDR3 DNA follows: TGTGCCAGCAGCCCGGACAGGGGGCGAGGTTTGACGGAGACCCAGTACTTC.

The chain uses TRBV19 and TRBJ1-1; TRBD1 matches at 8 bases. This CDR3 spans 13 amino acids. V dropped 6 bases and J dropped 6; count of bases not matched to a gene: 6. CDR1 and CDR2 from the germline V gene are LNHDA and SQIVND (reference sequence). The CDR3 region is CASSGQGAAEAFF. In nucleotides, the CDR3 is TGTGCCAGTAGCGGACAGGGTGCGGCTGAAGCTTTCTTT.

The rearrangement uses TRBV2 and TRBJ1-4; possibly TRBD1 for D (5 bases). Trimming took off 6 bases at V and 5 bases at J, with 19 bases between the two ends. CDR3 size: 16 residues. Per germline, CDR1 SNHLY and CDR2 FYNNEI. CDR3 sequence reads: CASSGTNGELNEKLFF. For the CDR3, the DNA is TGTGCCAGCAGCGGGACTAACGGTGAACTGAATGAAAAACTGTTTTTT.

This sequence joins TRBV11-2 and TRBJ1-1, with 10 bases that match TRBD1. CDR1 is SGHAT and CDR2 is FQNNGV in the germline V gene. With V trimmed by 5 bases and J by 0 bases, 3 bases remained unmatched. The CDR3 runs to 15 residues. DNA for the CDR3: TGTGCCAGCAGCCGGACAGGGGGGATGAACACTGAAGCTTTCTTT. It specifies CASSRTGGMNTEAFF.